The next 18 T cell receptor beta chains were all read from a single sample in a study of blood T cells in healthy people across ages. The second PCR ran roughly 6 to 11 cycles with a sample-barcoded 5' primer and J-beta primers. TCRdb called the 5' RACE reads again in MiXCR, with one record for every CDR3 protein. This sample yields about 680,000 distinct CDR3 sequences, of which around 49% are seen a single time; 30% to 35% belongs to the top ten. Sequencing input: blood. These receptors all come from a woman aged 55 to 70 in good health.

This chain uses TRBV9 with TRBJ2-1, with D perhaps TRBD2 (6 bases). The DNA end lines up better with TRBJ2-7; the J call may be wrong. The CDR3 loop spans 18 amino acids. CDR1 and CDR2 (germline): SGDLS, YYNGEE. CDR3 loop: CASSVPLTSALLYNEQYF. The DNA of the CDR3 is TGTGCCAGCAGCGTGCCTCTGACTAGTGCCCTTCTCTACAATGAGCAGTACTTC.

CDR3 coding DNA: TGCGCCAGCAGGCCGGGCAGGGTGAATGAAAAACTGTTTTTT. This sequence encodes CASRPGRVNEKLFF. This chain uses TRBV4-3 with TRBJ1-4, with D maybe TRBD1 (5 bases). Germline V gene sequence: CDR1 LGHNA, CDR2 YSLEER. Trimming left V 6 bases short and J 5 bases short, with 13 bases between. The CDR3 runs to 14 residues.

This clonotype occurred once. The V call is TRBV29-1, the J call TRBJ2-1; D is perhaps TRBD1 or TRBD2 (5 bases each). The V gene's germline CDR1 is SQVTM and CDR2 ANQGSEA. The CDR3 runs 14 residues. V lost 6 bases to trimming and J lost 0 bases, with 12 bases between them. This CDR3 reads CSVHGDVSYNEQFF. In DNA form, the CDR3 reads TGCAGCGTCCACGGGGACGTCTCCTACAATGAGCAGTTCTTC.

Here the CDR3 DNA reads TGTGCCAGCAGCCAAGCAGGACAGGGAACTGAGCAGTACTTC. This gives the protein CASSQAGQGTEQYF. This sequence joins TRBV3-1 and TRBJ2-7; 8 bases align to TRBD1. This CDR3 has 14 residues. CDR1 is LGHDT and CDR2 is YNNKEL in the germline V gene (reference sequence). The junction had 6 bases not matched to a gene; V was cut back by 1 base and J by 7 bases.

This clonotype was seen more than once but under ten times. The CDR3 sequence is CSAQGAGPYQETQYF. DNA for the CDR3: TGCAGTGCTCAGGGGGCGGGCCCGTACCAAGAGACCCAGTACTTC. This chain connects TRBV20-1 to TRBJ2-5; 8 bases fit TRBD1. J gave up 0 bases and V 5 bases, and 8 bases lay outside the gene matches. This CDR3 comprises 15 residues. Germline CDR1 and CDR2: DFQATT and SNEGSKA (reference sequence).

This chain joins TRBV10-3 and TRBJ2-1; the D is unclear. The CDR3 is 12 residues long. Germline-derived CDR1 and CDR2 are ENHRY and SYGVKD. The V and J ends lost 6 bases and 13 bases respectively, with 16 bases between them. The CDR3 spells CAIRDDGETQFF. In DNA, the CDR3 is TGTGCCATCAGGGACGACGGAGAGACCCAGTTCTTC.

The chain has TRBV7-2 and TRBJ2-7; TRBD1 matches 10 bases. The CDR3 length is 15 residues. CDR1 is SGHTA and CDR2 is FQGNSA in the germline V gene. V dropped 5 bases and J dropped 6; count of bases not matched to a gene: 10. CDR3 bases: TGTGCCAGCAGCCTAGTGGGACAGGGGCAATCCGAGCAGTACTTC. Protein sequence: CASSLVGQGQSEQYF.

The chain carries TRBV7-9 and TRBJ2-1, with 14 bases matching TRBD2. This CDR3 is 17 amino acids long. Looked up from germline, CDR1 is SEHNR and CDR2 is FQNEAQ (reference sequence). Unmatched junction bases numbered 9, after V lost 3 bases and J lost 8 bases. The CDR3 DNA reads TGTGCCAGCAGCTTGGGGGCCGGGACTAGCGGGAGAGATGAGCAGTTCTTC. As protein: CASSLGAGTSGRDEQFF.

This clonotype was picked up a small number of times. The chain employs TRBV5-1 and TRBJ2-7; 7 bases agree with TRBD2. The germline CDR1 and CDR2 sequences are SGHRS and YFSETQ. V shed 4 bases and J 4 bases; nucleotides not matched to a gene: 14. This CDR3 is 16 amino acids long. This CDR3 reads CASSPVGRESMYEQYF. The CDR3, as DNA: TGCGCCAGCAGCCCCGTTGGGCGGGAGAGCATGTACGAGCAGTACTTC.

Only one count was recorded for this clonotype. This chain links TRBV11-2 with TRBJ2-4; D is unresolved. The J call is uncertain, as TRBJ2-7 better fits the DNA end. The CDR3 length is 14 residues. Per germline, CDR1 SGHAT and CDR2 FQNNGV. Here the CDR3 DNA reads TGTGCCAGCAGCTTAGAGGCGGTGGTCTACGAGCAGTACTTC. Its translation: CASSLEAVVYEQYF.

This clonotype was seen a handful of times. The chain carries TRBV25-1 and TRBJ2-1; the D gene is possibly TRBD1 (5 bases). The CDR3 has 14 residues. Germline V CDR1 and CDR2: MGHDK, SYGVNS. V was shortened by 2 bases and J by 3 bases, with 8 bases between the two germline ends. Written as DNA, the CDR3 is TGTGCCAGCAGTGAAACAGGATACTACAATGAGCAGTTCTTC. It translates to CASSETGYYNEQFF. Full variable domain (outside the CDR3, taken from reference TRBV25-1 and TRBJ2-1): EADIYQTPRYLVIGTGKKITLECSQTMGHDKMYWYQQDPGMELHLIHYSYGVNSTEKGDLSSESTVSRIRTEHFPLTLESARPSHTSQYLCASSETGYYNEQFFGPGTRLTVL.

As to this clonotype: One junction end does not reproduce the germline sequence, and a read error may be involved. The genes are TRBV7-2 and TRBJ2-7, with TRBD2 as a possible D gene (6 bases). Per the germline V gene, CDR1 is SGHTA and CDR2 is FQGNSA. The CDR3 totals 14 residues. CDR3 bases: TGTGCCAGCAGCTTAGACCTTACGGACTACGAGCAGTGCTTC. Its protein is CASSLDLTDYEQCF.

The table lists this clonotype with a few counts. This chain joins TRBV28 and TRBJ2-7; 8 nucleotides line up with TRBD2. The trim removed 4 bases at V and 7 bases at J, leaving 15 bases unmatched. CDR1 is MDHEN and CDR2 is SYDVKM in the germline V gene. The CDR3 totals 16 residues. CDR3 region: CASSSLVREGRNEQYF. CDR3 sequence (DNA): TGTGCCAGCAGTTCCCTTGTCCGGGAGGGCCGCAATGAGCAGTACTTC.

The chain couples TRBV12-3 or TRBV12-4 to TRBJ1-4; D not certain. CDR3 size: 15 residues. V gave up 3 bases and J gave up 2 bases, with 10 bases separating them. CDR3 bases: TGTGCCAGCAGTTTTATCCTTGGGACTAATGAAAAACTGTTTTTT. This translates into CASSFILGTNEKLFF.

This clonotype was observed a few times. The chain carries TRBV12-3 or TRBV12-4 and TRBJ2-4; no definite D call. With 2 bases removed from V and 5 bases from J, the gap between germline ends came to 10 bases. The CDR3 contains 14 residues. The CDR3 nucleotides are TGTGCCAGCAGTTTAAAGAGGTTCGAAAACATTCAGTACTTC. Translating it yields CASSLKRFENIQYF.

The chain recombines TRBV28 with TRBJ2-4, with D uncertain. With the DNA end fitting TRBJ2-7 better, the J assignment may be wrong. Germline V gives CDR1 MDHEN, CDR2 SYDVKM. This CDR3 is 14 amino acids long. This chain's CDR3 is CASSPPATRHEQYF. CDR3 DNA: TGTGCCAGCAGTCCCCCGGCCACTCGTCACGAGCAGTACTTC.

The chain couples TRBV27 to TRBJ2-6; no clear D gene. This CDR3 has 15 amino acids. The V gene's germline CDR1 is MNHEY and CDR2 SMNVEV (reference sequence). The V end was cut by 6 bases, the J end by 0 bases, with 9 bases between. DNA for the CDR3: TGTGCCAGCAGCGTGCGCCCCTCTGGGGCCAACGTCCTGACTTTC. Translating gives CASSVRPSGANVLTF.

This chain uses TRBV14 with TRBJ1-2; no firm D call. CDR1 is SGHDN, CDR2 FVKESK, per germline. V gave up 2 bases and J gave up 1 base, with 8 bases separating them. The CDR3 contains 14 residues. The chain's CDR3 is CASSQRPDNYGYTF. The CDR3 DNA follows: TGTGCCAGCAGCCAACGACCCGATAACTATGGCTACACCTTC. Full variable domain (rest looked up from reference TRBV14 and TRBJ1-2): EAGVTQFPSHSVIEKGQTVTLRCDPISGHDNLYWYRRVMGKEIKFLLHFVKESKQDESGMPNNRFLAERTGGTYSTLKVQPAELEDSGVYFCASSQRPDNYGYTFGSGTRLTVV.